The 10 T cell receptor beta chains below all came from one sample that was sequenced in a study of molecular identifiers for immune sequencing clone quantification. A single record per CDR3 protein comes from TCRdb applying MiXCR to the PCR reads. The sample contains just under 650,000 distinct CDR3 sequences, roughly 21% of which appear only once. The sample comprised naive CD8+ T cells from blood, with Jurkat cell RNA spiked in. The subset here: FACS-sorted CD8+CD4-CCR7+CD45RA+ naive T cells. The receptors come from a human donor in good health. Some libraries in this study had Jurkat cell RNA spiked in.

This clonotype was seen ten or more times. J is TRBJ2-7 and V is TRBV5-6, with 7 bases fitting TRBD2. The CDR3 spans 15 residues. Germline CDR1 SGHDT, CDR2 YYEEEE. V trimming: 0 bases; J trimming: 2 bases; junction bases outside the gene matches: 5. CDR3 sequence: CASSLVLAPTYEQYF. CDR3 sequence (DNA): TGTGCCAGCAGCTTGGTACTAGCGCCTACCTACGAGCAGTACTTC.

In this sample, this clonotype turned up a few times. V is TRBV9 and J is TRBJ1-5; maybe TRBD1 (6 bases). Germline-derived CDR1 and CDR2 are SGDLS and YYNGEE. The CDR3 length is 18 residues. Trimming removed 3 bases at V and 0 bases at J, with 19 bases between. CDR3 amino acids: CASSATQAGTYSNQPQHF. For the CDR3, the DNA is TGTGCCAGCAGCGCCACCCAAGCAGGGACATATAGCAATCAGCCCCAGCATTTT.

This clonotype was found a few times. A much bigger clone sits one base away, suggesting this may be a read error. The chain links TRBV29-1 to TRBJ2-3; the D gene could be TRBD1 or TRBD2 (5 bases each). This CDR3 contains 11 residues. V lost 4 bases to trimming and J lost 10 bases, with 12 bases between them. Germline V gene lookup returns CDR1 SQVTM and CDR2 ANQGSEA. CDR3 amino acids: CSVVGAGAQYF. CDR3 sequence (DNA): TGCAGCGTTGTAGGGGCGGGTGCGCAGTATTTT.

The chain links TRBV5-3 to TRBJ1-1; the D gene is possibly TRBD1 (5 bases). TRBV5-3 is marked as an open reading frame, function uncertain. Trimming cost V 8 bases and J 3 bases, with 20 bases left between them. The CDR3 runs 15 residues. CDR3 bases: TGTGCCAGCAGGTTGGAGCAGGGTTACGACACTGAAGCTTTCTTT. This encodes CASRLEQGYDTEAFF.

In this sample, this clonotype turned up many times. This rearrangement joins TRBV15 to TRBJ1-5, with D unclear. V lost 0 bases and J 1 base, leaving 7 bases between the germline ends. The CDR3 is 15 amino acids. Germline V gives CDR1 LNHNV, CDR2 YYDKDF (reference sequence). The CDR3 DNA sequence: TGTGCCACCAGCAGAGATCTCGGCAGCAATCAGCCCCAGCATTTT. Its translation is CATSRDLGSNQPQHF.

This clonotype came up many times. The chain recombines TRBV7-9 with TRBJ2-1, with D perhaps matching TRBD1 or TRBD2 (5 bases each). The V end was cut by 2 bases, the J end by 9 bases, with 8 bases between. The CDR3 has 12 residues. CDR1 is SEHNR and CDR2 is FQNEAQ in the germline V gene (reference sequence). The CDR3 is CASSLYGGEQFF. In nucleotides, the CDR3 is TGTGCCAGCAGCTTATATGGGGGTGAGCAGTTCTTC.

The table lists this clonotype with many counts. The CDR3 nucleotides are TGTGCCAGCAGCATACAAGGGGAGCAGTTCTTC. Translation gives CASSIQGEQFF. The rearrangement joins TRBV5-6 to TRBJ2-1, with D unclear. Germline V gene lookup returns CDR1 SGHDT and CDR2 YYEEEE. The CDR3 runs to 11 residues. Deletions cut 4 bases from V and 10 bases from J, with 9 bases between.

This clonotype was seen at least ten times. The V gene is TRBV19, the J gene TRBJ2-2, with 8 bases matching TRBD1. The CDR3 consists of 17 residues. CDR1 is LNHDA and CDR2 is SQIVND in the germline V gene (reference sequence). The J segment lost 5 bases and the V segment lost 3 bases, leaving 11 bases of the junction unmatched. The CDR3 loop is CASSIEVGQGKTGELFF. The DNA of the CDR3 is TGTGCCAGTAGTATTGAAGTAGGACAGGGAAAGACCGGGGAGCTGTTTTTT.

A remark on this clonotype: This may be a read error: a much more frequent sequence differs by one nucleotide. The chain is built from TRBV6-5 and TRBJ2-3, with 11 positions matching TRBD2. Germline V CDR1 and CDR2: MNHEY, SVGAGI. The CDR3 is 15 residues long. The CDR3 sequence is CTSSIAGGVADTQYF. CDR3 in DNA: TGTACCAGCAGTATAGCGGGAGGGGTCGCAGATACGCAGTATTTT.

This clonotype has only a few counts. V gene TRBV27 combines with J gene TRBJ1-2; possibly TRBD1 for D (5 bases). Germline CDR1 reads MNHEY; CDR2 reads SMNVEV (reference sequence). This CDR3 is built from 13 residues. The V end lost 6 bases, the J end lost 7 bases, and 15 bases lay between the germline ends. CDR3 bases: TGTGCCAGCAGAAAGAACAGGCTTACTGGCTACACCTTC. Translating gives CASRKNRLTGYTF.